This T cell receptor beta chain is from a study of early T cells in non-severe SARS-CoV-2 infection. As for the study in general: Sequencing targeted bulk RNA from unsorted whole blood, leaving chains unpaired.

Many counts were recorded for this clonotype. Its antigen remains unknown. This CDR3 spans 15 amino acids. With V trimmed by 5 bases and J by 3 bases, 7 bases remained unmatched. The germline gives CDR1 ENHRY, CDR2 SYGVKD. Each cDNA molecule carried a unique molecular identifier. MiXCR, applied by TCRdb to the 5' RACE reads, yields one record per CDR3 protein. The sample lists approximately 29,000 distinct CDR3 sequences, about 6.6% occurring once. Study-level results: Lookups in VDJdb leaned toward anti-spike CD8 responses and missed private and CD4 specificities.

The material sequenced was whole blood, taken at baseline. The source is an adult who was a healthcare worker with PCR-confirmed SARS-CoV-2 infection or an uninfected control (not recorded which). The chain couples TRBV10-3 to TRBJ2-5; 9 nucleotides align to TRBD1. CDR3 amino acids: CAISTRQGEKETQYF. DNA for the CDR3: TGTGCCATCAGTACAAGACAGGGGGAGAAAGAGACCCAGTACTTC.